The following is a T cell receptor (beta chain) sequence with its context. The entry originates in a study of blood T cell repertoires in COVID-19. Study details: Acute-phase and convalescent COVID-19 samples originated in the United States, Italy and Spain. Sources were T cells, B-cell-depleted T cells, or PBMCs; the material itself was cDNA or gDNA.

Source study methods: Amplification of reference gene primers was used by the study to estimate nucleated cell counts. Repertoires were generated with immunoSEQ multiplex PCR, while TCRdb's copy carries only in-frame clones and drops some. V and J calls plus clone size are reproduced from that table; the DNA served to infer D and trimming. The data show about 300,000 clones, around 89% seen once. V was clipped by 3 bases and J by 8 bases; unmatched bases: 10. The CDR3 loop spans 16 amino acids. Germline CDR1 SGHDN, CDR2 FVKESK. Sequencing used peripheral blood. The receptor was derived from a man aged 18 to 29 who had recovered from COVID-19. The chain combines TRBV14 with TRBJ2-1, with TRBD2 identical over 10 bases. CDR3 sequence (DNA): TGTGCCAGCAGCCAGCTAGCGGGGGAGGGGAGAGATGAGCAGTTCTTC. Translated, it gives CASSQLAGEGRDEQFF.